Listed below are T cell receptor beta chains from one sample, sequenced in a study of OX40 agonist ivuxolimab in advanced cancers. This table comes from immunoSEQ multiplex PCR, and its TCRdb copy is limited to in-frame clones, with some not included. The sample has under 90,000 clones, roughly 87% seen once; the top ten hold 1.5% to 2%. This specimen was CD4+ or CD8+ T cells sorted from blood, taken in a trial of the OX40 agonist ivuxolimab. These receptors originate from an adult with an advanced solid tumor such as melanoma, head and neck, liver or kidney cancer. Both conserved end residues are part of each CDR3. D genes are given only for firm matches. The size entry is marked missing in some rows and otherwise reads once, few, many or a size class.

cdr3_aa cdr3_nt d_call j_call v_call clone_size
CASSFARDTGPNTEAFF TGTGCCAGCAGTTTTGCGCGGGACACGGGTCCCAACACTGAAGCTTTCTTT - TRBJ1-1 TRBV28 once
CASSRTGSNYGYTF TGTGCCAGCAGCCGGACAGGCTCGAACTATGGCTACACCTTC TRBD1 TRBJ1-2 TRBV16 -
CASSLRDRSHEQYF TGTGCCAGCAGCTTAAGGGACAGGTCCCACGAGCAGTACTTC TRBD1 TRBJ2-7 TRBV7-9 -
CATTLGTGNYEQYF TGTGCCACCACGCTCGGGACAGGTAACTACGAGCAGTACTTC - TRBJ2-7 TRBV21-1 once
CASSVSQGTNTEAFF TGCGCCAGCAGCGTTTCTCAGGGGACGAACACTGAAGCTTTCTTT - TRBJ1-1 TRBV5-1 once
CASRGVRRSYGYTF TGTGCCAGCAGGGGGGTCAGAAGGAGTTATGGCTACACCTTC - TRBJ1-2 TRBV11-2 -
CASSLRQNTDTQYF TGTGCCAGCAGCCTCAGACAAAACACAGATACGCAGTATTTT - TRBJ2-3 TRBV7-8 -
CASSLDRAEGEQYF TGTGCCAGCAGTTTGGACAGGGCCGAAGGGGAGCAGTACTTC TRBD1 TRBJ2-7 TRBV28 -
CASSSQQETQYF TGTGCCAGCAGCTCCCAACAAGAGACCCAGTACTTC - TRBJ2-5 TRBV7-6 -
CSVAPGGLYNEQFF TGCAGCGTTGCCCCAGGGGGCTTGTACAATGAGCAGTTCTTC TRBD1 TRBJ2-1 TRBV29-1 -
CASRLAGGYNEQFF TGTGCCAGCAGACTAGCGGGGGGATACAATGAGCAGTTCTTC TRBD2 TRBJ2-1 TRBV6-5 -
CASDHGGDTGELFF TGTGCCAGTGACCACGGAGGGGACACCGGGGAGCTGTTTTTT - TRBJ2-2 TRBV21-1 -
CASRGREYSPLHF TGTGCCAGCAGGGGCCGGGAGTATTCACCCCTCCACTTT - TRBJ1-6 TRBV5-5 once
CASSLNPAGRGAYNEQFF TGCGCCAGCAGCTTAAACCCGGCCGGGAGGGGAGCGTACAATGAGCAGTTCTTC TRBD2 TRBJ2-1 TRBV5-1 -
CASSEIRSAEKLFF TGTGCCAGCAGTGAAATTAGGTCGGCTGAAAAACTGTTTTTT - TRBJ1-4 TRBV2 -
CASVWVRTGKAFF TGTGCCAGCGTATGGGTTAGGACAGGAAAAGCTTTCTTT TRBD1 TRBJ1-1 TRBV28 -
CASRESYTGELFF TGTGCCAGTAGGGAGAGCTACACCGGGGAGCTGTTTTTT - TRBJ2-2 TRBV19 -
CASSYVAGGNEQFF TGTGCCAGCAGTTACGTCGCGGGGGGCAATGAGCAGTTCTTC TRBD2 TRBJ2-1 TRBV6-6 -
CASSQGAAWTDTQYF TGCGCCAGCAGCCAAGGGGCGGCCTGGACAGATACGCAGTATTTT - TRBJ2-3 TRBV4-3 -
CASLLRSGRRDEQFF TGTGCCAGCTTGCTTCGGAGCGGGCGGAGGGATGAGCAGTTCTTC - TRBJ2-1 TRBV6-5 once
CASSKASGLNTEAFF TGTGCCAGCAGTAAGGCGAGTGGATTGAACACTGAAGCTTTCTTT - TRBJ1-1 TRBV6-5 -
CASSSLDRDSANLFF TGTGCCAGCAGTTCCCTAGACAGGGACTCTGCTAATCTGTTCTTC - TRBJ2-1 TRBV6-6 -
CASSLRGTGANVLTF TGCGCCAGCAGCCTCAGGGGGACTGGGGCCAACGTCCTGACTTTC TRBD1 TRBJ2-6 TRBV5-1 -